This TCR beta chain was sequenced during a study of T cells in narcolepsy. Study information: Healthy controls were enrolled alongside patients with narcolepsy type 1 or type 2.

The study's findings and limits: Autoreactive clonotypes reportedly recurred in blood of same and different patients, not controls. Autoreactive HCRT-specific and TRIB2-specific clonotypes were marked in same-patient CSF-versus-blood CD4+ comparisons.

Concerning this clone: No antigen is known for it.

Measured with immunoSEQ multiplex PCR; TCRdb has only the in-frame clones, and not every one. The sample carries roughly 30,000 clones, roughly 80% recorded once. The V gene's germline CDR1 is WSHSY and CDR2 SAAADI. The CDR3 runs to 16 residues. V trimming: 4 bases; J trimming: 2 bases; junction bases outside the gene matches: 10. The receptor was derived from a human donor in good health. The sample comprised memory (CD45RA-) CD4+ T cells from blood. The V call is TRBV10-2, the J call TRBJ2-5; 7 nucleotides line up with TRBD1. The CDR3 DNA follows: TGCGCCAGCAGTGGTCCACCGGGACAGATGCAAGAGACCCAGTACTTC. Its translation: CASSGPPGQMQETQYF.